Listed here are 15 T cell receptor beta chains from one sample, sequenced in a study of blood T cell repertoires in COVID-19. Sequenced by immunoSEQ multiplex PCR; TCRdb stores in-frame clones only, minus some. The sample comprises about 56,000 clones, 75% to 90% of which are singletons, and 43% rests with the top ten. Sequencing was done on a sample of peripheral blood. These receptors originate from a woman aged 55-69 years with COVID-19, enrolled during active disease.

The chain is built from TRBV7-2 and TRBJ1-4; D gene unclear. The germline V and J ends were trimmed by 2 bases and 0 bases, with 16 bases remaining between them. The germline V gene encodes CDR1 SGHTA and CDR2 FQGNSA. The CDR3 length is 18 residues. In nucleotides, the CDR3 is TGTGCCAGCAGCTTAAACTGGTCCCCCACCGCAACTAATGAAAAACTGTTTTTT. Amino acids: CASSLNWSPTATNEKLFF.

The chain's CDR3 is CASSFTGETQYF. CDR3 coding DNA: TGTGCCAGCAGTTTCACAGGGGAGACCCAGTACTTC. The J gene is TRBJ2-5, the V gene TRBV12-3 or TRBV12-4, with TRBD1 as a possible D gene (6 bases). Between the trimmed V and J ends, which lost 3 bases and 5 bases, there was a span of 7 bases. The CDR3 is 12 residues long.

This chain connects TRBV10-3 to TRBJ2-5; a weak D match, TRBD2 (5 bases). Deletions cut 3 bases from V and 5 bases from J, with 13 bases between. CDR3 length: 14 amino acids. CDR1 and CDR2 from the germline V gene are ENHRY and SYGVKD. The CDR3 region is CAISDGIDGETQYF. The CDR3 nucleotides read TGTGCCATCAGTGACGGGATAGATGGGGAGACCCAGTACTTC.

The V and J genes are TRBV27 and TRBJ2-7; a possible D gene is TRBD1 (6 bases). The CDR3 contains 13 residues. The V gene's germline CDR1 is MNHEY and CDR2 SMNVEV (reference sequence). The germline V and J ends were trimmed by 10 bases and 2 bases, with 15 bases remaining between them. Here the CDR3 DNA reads TGTGCCACAGCGAGGGGGATCCCCTACGAGCAGTACTTC. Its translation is CATARGIPYEQYF.

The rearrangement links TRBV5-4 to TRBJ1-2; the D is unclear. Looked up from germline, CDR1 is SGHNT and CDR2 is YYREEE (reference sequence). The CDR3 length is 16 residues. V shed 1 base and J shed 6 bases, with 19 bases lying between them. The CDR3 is CASSLLAGKDRDGYTF. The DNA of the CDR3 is TGTGCCAGCAGCTTGTTAGCGGGGAAGGATAGGGATGGCTACACCTTC.

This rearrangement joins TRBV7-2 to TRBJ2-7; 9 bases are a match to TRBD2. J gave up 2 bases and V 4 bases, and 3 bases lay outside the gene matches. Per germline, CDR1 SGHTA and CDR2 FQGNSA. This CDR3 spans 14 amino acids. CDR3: CASSSLAGTYEQYF. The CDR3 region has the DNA TGTGCCAGCAGCTCCCTAGCGGGGACCTACGAGCAGTACTTC.

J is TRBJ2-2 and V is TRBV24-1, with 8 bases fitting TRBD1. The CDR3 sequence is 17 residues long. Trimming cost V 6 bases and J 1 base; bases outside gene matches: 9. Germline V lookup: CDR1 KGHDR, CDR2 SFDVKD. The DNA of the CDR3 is TGTGCCACCAGTCTATTAGGCGGGACAGGGAACACCGGGGAGCTGTTTTTT. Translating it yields CATSLLGGTGNTGELFF.

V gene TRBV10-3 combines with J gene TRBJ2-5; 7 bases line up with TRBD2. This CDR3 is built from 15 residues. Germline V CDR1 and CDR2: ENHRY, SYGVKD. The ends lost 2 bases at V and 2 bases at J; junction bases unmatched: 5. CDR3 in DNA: TGTGCCATCAGTGAGCAACTAGCGCGGCAAGAGACCCAGTACTTC. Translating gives CAISEQLARQETQYF.

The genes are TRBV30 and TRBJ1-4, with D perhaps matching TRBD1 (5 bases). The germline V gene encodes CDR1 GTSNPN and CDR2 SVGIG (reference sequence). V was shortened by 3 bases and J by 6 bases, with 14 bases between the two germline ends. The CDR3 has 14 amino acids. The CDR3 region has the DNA TGTGCCTGGAGCCCCTTCGGGGGGGATGAAAAACTGTTTTTT. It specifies CAWSPFGGDEKLFF.

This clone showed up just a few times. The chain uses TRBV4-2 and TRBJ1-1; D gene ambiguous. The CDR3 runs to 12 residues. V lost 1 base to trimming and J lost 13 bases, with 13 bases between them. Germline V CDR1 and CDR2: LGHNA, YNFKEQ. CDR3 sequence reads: CASSQANREIFF. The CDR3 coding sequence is TGTGCCAGCAGCCAAGCGAACCGGGAGATTTTCTTT.

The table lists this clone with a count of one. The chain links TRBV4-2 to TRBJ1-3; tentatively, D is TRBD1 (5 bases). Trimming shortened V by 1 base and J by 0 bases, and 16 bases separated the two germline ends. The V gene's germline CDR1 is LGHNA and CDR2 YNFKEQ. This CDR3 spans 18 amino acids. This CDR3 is CASSQGIMGGISGNTIYF. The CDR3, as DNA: TGTGCCAGCAGCCAAGGGATCATGGGGGGAATCTCTGGAAACACCATATATTTT.

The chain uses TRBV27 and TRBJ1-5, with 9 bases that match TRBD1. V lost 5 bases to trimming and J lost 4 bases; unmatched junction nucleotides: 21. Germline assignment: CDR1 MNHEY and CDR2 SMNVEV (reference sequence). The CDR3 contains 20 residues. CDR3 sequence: CASSTGGGAYSRGWNQPQHF. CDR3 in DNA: TGTGCCAGCAGTACAGGGGGCGGCGCATACTCCCGTGGGTGGAATCAGCCCCAGCATTTT.

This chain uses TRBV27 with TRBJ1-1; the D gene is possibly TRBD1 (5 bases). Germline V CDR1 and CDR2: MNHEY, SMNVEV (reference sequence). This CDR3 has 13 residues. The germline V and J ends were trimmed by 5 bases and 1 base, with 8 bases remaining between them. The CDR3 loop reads CASSLGGNTEAFF. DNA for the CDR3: TGTGCCAGCAGTCTGGGGGGGAACACTGAAGCTTTCTTT.

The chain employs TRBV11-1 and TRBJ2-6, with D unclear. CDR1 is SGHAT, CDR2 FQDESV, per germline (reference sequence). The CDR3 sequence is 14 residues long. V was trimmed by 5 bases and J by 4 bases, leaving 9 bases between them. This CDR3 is CASSRTTGANVLTF. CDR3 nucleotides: TGTGCCAGCAGCCGTACTACCGGGGCCAACGTCCTGACTTTC.

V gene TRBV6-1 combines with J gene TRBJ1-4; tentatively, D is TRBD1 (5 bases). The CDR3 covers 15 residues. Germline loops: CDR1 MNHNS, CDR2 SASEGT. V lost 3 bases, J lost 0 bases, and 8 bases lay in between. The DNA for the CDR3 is TGTGCCAGCAGTGACGGGGGGGCAACTAATGAAAAACTGTTTTTT. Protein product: CASSDGGATNEKLFF.